The clone carrying this T cell receptor (beta chain) was found many times. Its antigen remains unidentified. The cDNA came from 5'RACE, which used 10-nucleotide random UMIs. TCRdb reprocessed the 5' RACE reads via MiXCR and lists one record per CDR3 protein. The sample lists roughly 60,000 distinct CDR3 sequences, under 4.5% occurring once. The CDR3 contains 12 residues. Trimming stripped 3 bases from V and 6 bases from J, with 9 bases between. CDR1 is LGHDT, CDR2 YNNKEL, per germline (reference sequence). This record comes from a study of neurological immune-mediated disorders. Points from the study as a whole: HTLV-1-associated myelopathy showed the most TCR clonal expansion; multiple sclerosis the least, below healthy controls. The multiple sclerosis repertoire cluster had no clinical or MRI correlate. When repertoires were grouped phylogenetically, those of 18 of 34 multiple sclerosis patients fell into one related-CDR3 cluster, a possible signature.

Sequences were obtained from PBMCs. The sequence was collected from a young woman with multiple sclerosis. The chain couples TRBV3-1 to TRBJ2-7; D remains unclear. This chain's CDR3 is CASSHHKLEQYF. In DNA form, the CDR3 reads TGTGCCAGCAGCCACCACAAGCTCGAGCAGTACTTC.